The source of this TCR beta chain is a study of human T cells and chemical hapten exposure. The germline V gene encodes CDR1 SNHLY and CDR2 FYNNEI. CDR3 length equals 12 residues. V was clipped by 6 bases and J by 2 bases, with 8 bases between them. MiXCR, applied by TCRdb to the RACE reads, yields one record per CDR3 protein. The table has about 120,000 distinct CDR3 sequences, 12% seen once. Ten or more counts support this clonotype. Specified time point: patch test 1, 2 weeks after DPC sensitization. Treatment meaning: therapeutic diphenylcyclopropenone sensitization with weekly scalp DPC. The TCR comes from a woman aged 50 to 60 with alopecia areata. Some clones in this sample may be carry-over from other donors' samples. Specimen: whole blood, collected in connection with sensitization to the hapten diphenylcyclopropenone (DPC). The gene calls are TRBV2 and TRBJ2-7; D is unresolved. The CDR3 DNA follows: TGTGCCAGCAGGTTGATAGCCTACGAGCAGTACTTC. It yields the protein CASRLIAYEQYF.